This T cell receptor beta chain is from a study of radiotherapy plus CTLA-4 blockade in lung cancer. For the study at large: Roughly 17% of patients responded objectively, and roughly 30% achieved disease control.

Patients in the study, people with chemo-refractory metastatic non-small-cell lung cancer, received focal radiation plus ipilimumab CTLA-4 blockade. Germline lookup yields CDR1 GTSNPN and CDR2 SVGIG (reference sequence). With 2 bases clipped from V and 3 bases from J, the junction kept 6 bases outside the gene matches. The CDR3 is 15 amino acids. Using immunoSEQ multiplex PCR, the repertoire was profiled, and TCRdb retains in-frame clones only, with some absent. Among 35,000 or so clones listed, around 85% were seen once. The specimen was peripheral blood, collected from a patient treated with radiotherapy plus ipilimumab. This receptor was identified in a human donor with non-small cell lung cancer who had stable disease on radiotherapy plus ipilimumab. The rearrangement joins TRBV30 to TRBJ2-3; TRBD1 agrees at 9 bases. The CDR3 DNA sequence: TGTGCCTGGAGTCCCACAGGGGGCGTGACAGATACGCAGTATTTT. As protein: CAWSPTGGVTDTQYF.